This T cell receptor beta chain was captured in a study of blood T cell repertoires in COVID-19. At the level of the study: Specimens from acute and convalescent COVID-19 originated in the United States, Italy and Spain. PBMCs, B-cell-depleted T cells, or T cells provided the cDNA or gDNA that made up the material.

In the source study's methods: Estimation of nucleated cell counts relied on the amplification of reference gene primers. Repertoires were generated with immunoSEQ multiplex PCR, while TCRdb's copy carries only in-frame clones and drops some. The DNA gave D and trimming, while V, J and clone size come from that table. The sample records approximately 68,000 clones, roughly 77% being singletons. The length of the CDR3 is 17 residues. V dropped 2 bases and J dropped 0 bases, with 17 bases sitting between them. Looked up from germline, CDR1 is MDHEN and CDR2 is SYDVKM. The receptor's source is a human donor in a cohort sampled during active COVID-19. Sequenced input: peripheral blood. V gene TRBV28 combines with J gene TRBJ2-7; maybe TRBD1 (5 bases). CDR3 DNA: TGTGCCAGCAGTTTAAGAAGGGGTAGTATAGGCTCCTACGAGCAGTACTTC. Encoded protein: CASSLRRGSIGSYEQYF.